The clone carrying this T cell receptor beta chain was observed a few times. Its antigen remains unidentified. Germline loops: CDR1 MNHNS, CDR2 SASEGT. V was shortened by 6 bases and J by 4 bases, with 18 bases between the two germline ends. This CDR3 comprises 15 residues. TCRdb recomputed calls from the RT-PCR reads with MiXCR, one row per CDR3 protein. This table has more than 30,000 distinct CDR3 sequences, 60% appearing once. These data come from a study of yellow fever vaccine responses in identical twins. Findings and caveats of the study: Reports say the vaccine T cell response in twins looked partly convergent and partly personalized.

This sequence joins TRBV6-1 and TRBJ1-1; no definite D call. Source: T cells from blood (PBMCs), unsorted or a sorted subset (not recorded which), taken before or after yellow fever vaccination (not recorded which). This receptor was taken from a young woman who received the yellow fever vaccine. CDR3 protein: CASSSEPTLGTEAFF. DNA of the CDR3: TGTGCCAGCAGCTCCGAACCGACTCTGGGCACTGAAGCTTTCTTT.